Included here is one T cell receptor (beta chain) sequence, with context. TCRdb re-called the RACE reads with MiXCR, one entry per CDR3 protein. The sample carries some 91,000 distinct CDR3 sequences, roughly 12% recorded once. Specified time point: patch test 1, 2 weeks after DPC sensitization. Treatment defined: therapeutic diphenylcyclopropenone sensitization with weekly scalp DPC. This sample is part of a study of human T cells and chemical hapten exposure. Germline V gives CDR1 MNHNY, CDR2 SVGAGI (reference sequence). There are 14 residues in the CDR3. V was clipped by 6 bases and J by 0 bases, with 10 bases between them.

The source of this sequence is a middle-aged woman with alopecia areata. Some clones in this sample may be carry-over from other donors' samples. This specimen consisted of whole blood, obtained in connection with sensitization to the hapten diphenylcyclopropenone (DPC). The chain employs TRBV6-6 and TRBJ2-3, with D uncertain. The CDR3 nucleotides are TGTGCCAGCAGACTCGGACGGAGCACAGATACGCAGTATTTT. Amino acids: CASRLGRSTDTQYF.